Given below is one T cell receptor (beta chain) in context. It has no known antigen specificity. Base qualities are not at hand, and no much larger clone is one base apart. The donors belonged to the validation cohort of about 120 subjects, which was separate from the approximately 700-subject first cohort. Library preparation was by the immunoSEQ multiplex PCR assay. On the study's bioinformatics: To diagnose cytomegalovirus status from the catalog of TCR beta chain sequences, a statistical classification framework was built. As stored in TCRdb, this immuneACCESS dataset retains in-frame rearrangements with V and J assigned. A fraction of the clones does not appear; measured against another copy, unresolved V genes explain less than half of the discrepancy, and the remainder lacks a known reason. V and J calls plus clone size are reproduced from that table; the DNA served to infer D and trimming. The table for this sample lists about 220,000 clones; 85% to 90% of them were counted only once. 2.6% of the sample is taken by the ten largest.

This sample is part of a study of cytomegalovirus exposure and HLA in healthy donors (dated by TCRdb to about 2017). Regarding the research as a whole: The 666 repertoires of the first cohort and the approximately 130 validation repertoires were produced on the same platform, according to a later analysis. Besides the first cohort of more than 650 subjects, a separate validation cohort made up of 120 different subjects was used. The study combined high-throughput TCR immunosequencing, statistical association of individual TCRs with disease status, and machine learning to predict cytomegalovirus infection status. The aim of the study was to test whether cataloging public T cell receptors could identify signatures of past pathogen exposure. What the authors observed across the whole study: Cytomegalovirus status was reported to be diagnosed by the classifier with high specificity and sensitivity in both the original and validation cohorts. Three of the identified cytomegalovirus-associated TCR beta chains were confirmed in vitro to be specific for cytomegalovirus antigens. A later analysis had no HLA typing for the validation cohort, so co-occurrence there was scored across all 110 or so repertoires. It was suggested by the authors that the approach could potentially be generalized to other disease states and immunological phenotypes. While some public TCRs were present in many individuals, most TCR sequences turned up only very rarely across donors. Subsequent analysis determined that TCRs grouped into clusters in the first cohort also showed a tendency toward co-occurrence across the 90 to 150 validation repertoires, and 85% to 95% of cluster scores exceeded 0. The study gave a list of 150 to 200 TCR beta chains associated with cytomegalovirus.

This clonotype originated in a young man in good health and CMV-seronegative. What was sequenced was PBMCs.

The CDR3 region: CASSPPDRGAGELFF. The bases are TGTGCCAGCTCACCACCGGACAGGGGGGCCGGGGAGCTGTTTTTT. This chain is built from TRBV18 and TRBJ2-2; TRBD1 matches 10 bases in the middle. The CDR3 runs 15 residues from the cysteine to the phenylalanine. CDR3 DNA only is kept here, 45 bases in frame from base 1. Per the germline V gene, KGHSH is the CDR1 and LQKENI is the CDR2. Here V drops 0 bases and J drops 6 bases, and the junction holds 1 base not matched to any gene.